One sample yielded the 19 T cell receptor beta chains listed below, sequenced in a study of shared clonotypes between healthy human individuals. Sequenced by immunoSEQ multiplex PCR; TCRdb stores in-frame clones only, minus some. The data contain about 2.4 million clones, approximately 90% of them singletons. Sequencing was carried out using naive CD4+ T cells sorted from blood. Regarding subset: CD45RA+ positively selected. The source of these receptors is a man aged 18 to 29 in good health.

This clone was seen just once. The rearrangement links TRBV7-2 to TRBJ1-5; weak D call: TRBD1 (5 bases). The CDR3 is 16 amino acids. Trimming shortened V by 1 base and J by 3 bases, and 13 bases separated the two germline ends. Germline loops: CDR1 SGHTA, CDR2 FQGNSA. CDR3 protein: CASSLELGVTNQPQHF. In DNA form, the CDR3 reads TGTGCCAGCAGCTTAGAGTTGGGGGTAACCAATCAGCCCCAGCATTTT.

The chain carries TRBV27 and TRBJ1-1; D not resolved. The V and J ends lost 2 bases and 6 bases respectively, with 10 bases between them. The CDR3 runs to 13 residues. CDR1 MNHEY and CDR2 SMNVEV come from the germline V gene (reference sequence). The CDR3 protein is CASSLKAKSEAFF. The DNA of the CDR3 is TGTGCCAGCAGTTTAAAGGCAAAATCTGAAGCTTTCTTT.

The chain carries TRBV6-1 and TRBJ1-2; D possibly corresponds to TRBD1 (6 bases). This CDR3 has 15 amino acids. CDR1 MNHNS and CDR2 SASEGT come from the germline V gene. Trimming removed 4 bases at V and 9 bases at J, with 21 bases between. CDR3 DNA: TGTGCCAGCAGTGGCGGGGACAAGGCATGGTGGAGCTACACCTTC. Protein product: CASSGGDKAWWSYTF.

The chain links TRBV9 to TRBJ2-5; D is ambiguous. CDR1 SGDLS and CDR2 YYNGEE come from the germline V gene. With 0 bases removed from V and 4 bases from J, the gap between germline ends came to 7 bases. This CDR3 comprises 13 residues. CDR3 coding DNA: TGTGCCAGCAGCGTAGTGATGGGAGAGACCCAGTACTTC. Its translation is CASSVVMGETQYF.

This clone was observed a few times. The genes are TRBV16 and TRBJ1-6, with 7 positions matching TRBD1. The CDR3 is 14 amino acids. The V segment lost 4 bases and the J segment 9 bases; nucleotides outside the gene matches: 6. The germline V gene encodes CDR1 KGHSY and CDR2 FQNENV. This CDR3 reads CASSPTGFGSPLHF. In nucleotides, the CDR3 is TGTGCCAGCAGCCCGACAGGGTTCGGTTCACCCCTCCACTTT.

This chain connects TRBV6-5 to TRBJ1-3; TRBD1 agrees at 8 bases. This CDR3 has 15 residues. CDR1 is MNHEY, CDR2 SVGAGI, per germline. V gave up 8 bases and J gave up 0 bases; unmatched junction bases: 6. CDR3 sequence reads: CASSLDRVSGNTIYF. CDR3 nucleotide sequence: TGTGCCAGCTCACTGGACAGGGTCTCTGGAAACACCATATATTTT.

This chain's CDR3 is CASSVQWNSPLHF. DNA of the CDR3: TGTGCCAGCAGCGTACAGTGGAATTCACCCCTCCACTTT. The chain is built from TRBV9 and TRBJ1-6; no clear D gene. The germline V gene has CDR1 SGDLS and CDR2 YYNGEE. The CDR3 contains 13 residues. Trimming removed 1 base at V and 7 bases at J, with 6 bases between.

The chain recombines TRBV9 with TRBJ2-3; D is uncertain. The CDR3 covers 14 residues. Between the trimmed V and J ends, which lost 1 base and 3 bases, there was a span of 9 bases. Germline CDR1 is SGDLS and CDR2 is YYNGEE. The CDR3 protein is CASSVQKGTDTQYF. As DNA, the CDR3 is TGTGCCAGCAGCGTACAAAAGGGAACAGATACGCAGTATTTT.

V is TRBV30 and J is TRBJ1-6; D is undetermined. With 5 bases removed from V and 9 bases from J, the gap between germline ends came to 14 bases. Germline V CDR1 and CDR2: GTSNPN, SVGIG (reference sequence). This CDR3 has 13 residues. CDR3 sequence reads: CAWSPAGGSPLHF. In DNA, the CDR3 is TGTGCCTGGTCACCAGCTGGAGGTTCACCCCTCCACTTT.

Only one count was recorded for this clone. The chain links TRBV5-4 to TRBJ1-4; D is possibly TRBD1 (5 bases). The V end lost 4 bases, the J end lost 7 bases, and 17 bases lay between the germline ends. CDR3 size: 15 residues. Germline CDR1 and CDR2: SGHNT and YYREEE (reference sequence). The CDR3 nucleotides read TGTGCCAGCAGCCCATCGACAGAGGGTGGTGAAAAACTGTTTTTT. Protein product: CASSPSTEGGEKLFF.

The chain has TRBV6-4 and TRBJ1-6, with TRBD1 matching 8 bases. The CDR3 length is 14 residues. The V and J ends lost 6 bases and 7 bases, in that order; junction bases with no gene match: 5. The germline V gene has CDR1 MRHNA and CDR2 SNTAGT. CDR3 amino acids: CASRTGTGNSPLHF. CDR3 bases: TGTGCCAGCAGGACCGGGACAGGAAATTCACCCCTCCACTTT.

Concerning this clone: This sample includes further DNA sequences coding for the same CDR3. The chain uses TRBV11-1 and TRBJ2-7, with D perhaps matching TRBD2 (6 bases). V was cut by 3 bases and J by 4 bases, with 7 bases left in between. This CDR3 spans 12 amino acids. The germline V gene encodes CDR1 SGHAT and CDR2 FQDESV (reference sequence). CDR3 loop: CASSLRGYEQYF. DNA for the CDR3: TGTGCCAGCAGCTTGCGGGGATACGAGCAGTACTTC.

This chain uses TRBV28 with TRBJ1-3; D ambiguous. Trimming pared 2 bases from V and 2 bases from J, leaving 10 bases between. This CDR3 is 15 amino acids long. Germline CDR1 MDHEN, CDR2 SYDVKM. CDR3 in amino acids: CASSLTDRTGNTIYF. The CDR3 region has the DNA TGTGCCAGCAGTTTAACGGACCGTACTGGAAACACCATATATTTT.

The chain joins TRBV25-1 to TRBJ1-2; D remains ambiguous. V shed 5 bases and J shed 1 base, with 5 bases lying between them. Per the germline V gene, CDR1 is MGHDK and CDR2 is SYGVNS. The CDR3 is made up of 12 amino acids. This CDR3 reads CASSRVNYGYTF. In DNA form, the CDR3 reads TGTGCCAGCAGTCGCGTTAACTATGGCTACACCTTC.

This chain connects TRBV16 to TRBJ1-2; the D is unclear. With 4 bases removed from V and 5 bases from J, the gap between germline ends came to 14 bases. This CDR3 is 14 amino acids long. Looked up from germline, CDR1 is KGHSY and CDR2 is FQNENV. CDR3 in DNA: TGTGCCAGCAGCCTCTCTGGACTAACATATGGCTACACCTTC. The encoded protein is CASSLSGLTYGYTF.

Comments on this clone: Distinct nucleotide sequences in the sample also encode this CDR3. J is TRBJ2-5 and V is TRBV18; 8 positions agree with TRBD2. The CDR3 has 13 residues. Trimming took 3 bases from V and 4 from J; bases not matched to a gene: 1. Germline V gives CDR1 KGHSH, CDR2 LQKENI. CDR3 DNA: TGTGCCAGCTCACCGGGACTAGGAGAGACCCAGTACTTC. Encoded protein: CASSPGLGETQYF.

Turning to this clone: Other DNA sequences within the sample encode an identical CDR3. The J gene is TRBJ2-7, the V gene TRBV18; D is perhaps TRBD1 or TRBD2 (5 bases each). This CDR3 region has 14 residues. V lost 3 bases and J 2 bases, leaving 11 bases between the germline ends. Germline lookup yields CDR1 KGHSH and CDR2 LQKENI. CDR3 residues: CASSPGTGPYEQYF. The CDR3 bases are TGTGCCAGCTCACCCGGAACGGGACCCTACGAGCAGTACTTC.

This clone turned up a few times. J is TRBJ2-2 and V is TRBV5-1, with TRBD2 matching over 10 bases. This CDR3 spans 16 amino acids. J gave up 6 bases and V 4 bases, and 9 bases lay outside the gene matches. Per germline, CDR1 SGHRS and CDR2 YFSETQ. The chain's CDR3 is CASSPLIAGGPGELFF. The CDR3 DNA sequence: TGCGCCAGCAGCCCCCTAATAGCGGGGGGCCCCGGGGAGCTGTTTTTT.

A note on this clone: Other DNA variants within this sample encode the same CDR3. The V call is TRBV5-1, the J call TRBJ2-1, with D possibly TRBD2 on 5 matching bases. Germline lookup yields CDR1 SGHRS and CDR2 YFSETQ. The germline V and J ends were trimmed by 4 bases and 3 bases, with 8 bases remaining between them. There are 13 residues in the CDR3. CDR3 protein: CASSLGVYNEQFF. CDR3 in DNA: TGCGCCAGCAGCCTGGGAGTCTACAATGAGCAGTTCTTC.